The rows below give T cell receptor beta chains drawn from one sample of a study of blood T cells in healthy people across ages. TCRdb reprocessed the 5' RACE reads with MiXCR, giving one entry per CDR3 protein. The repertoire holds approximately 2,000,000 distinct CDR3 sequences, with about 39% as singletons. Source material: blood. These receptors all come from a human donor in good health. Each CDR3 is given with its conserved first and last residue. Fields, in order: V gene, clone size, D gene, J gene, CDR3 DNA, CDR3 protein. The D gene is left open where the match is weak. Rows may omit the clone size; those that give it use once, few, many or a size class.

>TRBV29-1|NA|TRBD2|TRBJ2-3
TGCAGCGGAGAACCGACTAGCGGGGGGGCCGGCGGCACAGATACGCAGTATTTT
CSGEPTSGGAGGTDTQYF
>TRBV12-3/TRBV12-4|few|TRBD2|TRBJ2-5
TGTGCCAGCACCCGGGGACTACTCCGGGAGACCCAGTACTTC
CASTRGLLRETQYF
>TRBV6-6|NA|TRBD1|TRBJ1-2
TGTGCCAGCAGGCTCGGGACAGGGGTTTATGGCTACACCTTC
CASRLGTGVYGYTF
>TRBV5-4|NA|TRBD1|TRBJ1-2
TGTGCCAGCAGCCTATTAACCGGGACAGGGATCCTTGGCTACACCTTC
CASSLLTGTGILGYTF
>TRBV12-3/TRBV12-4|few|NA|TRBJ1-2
TGTGCCAGCAGTTTAACCTTCGTTGCGGACTATGGCTACACCTTC
CASSLTFVADYGYTF
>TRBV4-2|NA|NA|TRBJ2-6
TGTGCCAGCTCGGAACAACAGGTCCTAGCATCTGGGGCCAACGTCCTGACTTTC
CASSEQQVLASGANVLTF
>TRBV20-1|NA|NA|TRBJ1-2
TGCAGTGCTTATGCAGGGGAGAATGGCTACACCTTC
CSAYAGENGYTF
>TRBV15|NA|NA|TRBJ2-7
TGTGCCACCAGCAGACCTGACGGGGATTGGGGCGAGCAGTACTTC
CATSRPDGDWGEQYF
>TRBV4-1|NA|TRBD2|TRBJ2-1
TGCGCCAGCAGCCAGGGGTGTAGCGGGGGGGATTACAATGAGCAGTTCTTC
CASSQGCSGGDYNEQFF
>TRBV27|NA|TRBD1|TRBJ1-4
TGTGCCAGCGGGACAGGGGTAGTCGGGCAAAGGGATAATGAAAAACTGTTTTTT
CASGTGVVGQRDNEKLFF
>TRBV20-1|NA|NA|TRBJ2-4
TGCAGTGCTGAAGCCAAAAACATTCAGTACTTC
CSAEAKNIQYF
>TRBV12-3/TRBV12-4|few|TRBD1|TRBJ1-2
TGTGCCAGCAGACCGGGACAGGTCTCCGGCTACACCTTC
CASRPGQVSGYTF
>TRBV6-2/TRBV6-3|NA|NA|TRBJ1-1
TGTGCCAGCAGTTATCACAGGATGAACACTGAAGCTTTCTTT
CASSYHRMNTEAFF
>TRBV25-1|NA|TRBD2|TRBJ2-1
TGTGCCAGCAGTTCGACTAGCGGGGGCCAACAGAGCGATGAGCAGTTCTTC
CASSSTSGGQQSDEQFF
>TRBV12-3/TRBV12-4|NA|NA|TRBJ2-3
TGTGCCAGCAGTTTTCGGCCGAACCTCCCTTCAGATACGCAGTATTTT
CASSFRPNLPSDTQYF
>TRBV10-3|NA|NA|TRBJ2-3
TGTGCCATCAGTGGGCAGGCCGCCCCAGATACGCAGTATTTT
CAISGQAAPDTQYF
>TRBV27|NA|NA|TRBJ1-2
TGTGCCAGCAAGGGGGAAGACTATGGCTACACCTTC
CASKGEDYGYTF
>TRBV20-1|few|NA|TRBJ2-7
TGCAGTGCTACCGGGACCCCCTACGAGCAGTACTTC
CSATGTPYEQYF
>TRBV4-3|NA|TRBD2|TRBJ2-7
TGCGCCAGCAGCCAAGAACCCGCGGGACTAGCGGGGGACGAGCAGTACTTC
CASSQEPAGLAGDEQYF
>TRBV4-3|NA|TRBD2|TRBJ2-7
TGCGCCAGCAGCCAATATAGCGGGGGGGACTACGAGCAGTACTTC
CASSQYSGGDYEQYF
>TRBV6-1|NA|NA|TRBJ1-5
TGTGCCAGCACCACTTCACAGGGAGGCAATCAGCCCCAGCATTTT
CASTTSQGGNQPQHF
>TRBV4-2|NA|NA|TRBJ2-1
TGTGCCAGCAGCCAATACTCGGTCAATGAGCAGTTCTTC
CASSQYSVNEQFF
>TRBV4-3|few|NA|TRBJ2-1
TGCGCCAGCAGCCAAGGGTTCTTC
CASSQGFF
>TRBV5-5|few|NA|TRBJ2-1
TGTGCCAGCAGCTTGGCCGCGGGGCCAAGCTCCTACAATGAGCAGTTCTTC
CASSLAAGPSSYNEQFF
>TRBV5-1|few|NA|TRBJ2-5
TGCGCCAGCAGCTTGGTGTGGCCTACGTACCAAGAGACCCAGTACTTC
CASSLVWPTYQETQYF
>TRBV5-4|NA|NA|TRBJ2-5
TGTGCCAGCACCTCAGACCCATTCCAAGAGACCCAGTACTTC
CASTSDPFQETQYF
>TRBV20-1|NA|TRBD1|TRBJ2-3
TGCAGTGCGAGAGGACAGGGGGCAGATAGCACAGATACGCAGTATTTT
CSARGQGADSTDTQYF
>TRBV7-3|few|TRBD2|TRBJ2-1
TGTGCCAGCAGCTTTCATAGCGGGGGGGCTGGTGAGCAGTTCTTC
CASSFHSGGAGEQFF
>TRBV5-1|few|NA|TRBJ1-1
TGCGCCAGCAGCTTGAACGGGGGGCACGTAACAGGTGAAGCTTTCTTT
CASSLNGGHVTGEAFF
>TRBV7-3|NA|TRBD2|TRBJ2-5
TGTGCCAGCAGCTTAAGGCTAGCGGTGGGGGAGACCCAGTACTTC
CASSLRLAVGETQYF
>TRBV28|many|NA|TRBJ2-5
TGTGCCAGCTCCACCTGGGGGGGGCGAGAGACCCAGTACTTC
CASSTWGGRETQYF
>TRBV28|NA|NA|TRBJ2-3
TGTGCCAGCAGTGCCGGGACGGACCCTCCAGATACGCAGTATTTT
CASSAGTDPPDTQYF
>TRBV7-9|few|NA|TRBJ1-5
TGTGCCAGCAGCCATCGACGGGGGGCGGGTTGGAGCAATCAGCCCCAGCATTTT
CASSHRRGAGWSNQPQHF